Listed here are 17 T cell receptor beta chains from one sample, sequenced in a study of OX40 agonist ivuxolimab in advanced cancers. TCRdb's copy holds only in-frame clones and misses some; the assay was immunoSEQ multiplex PCR. Among roughly 21,000 clones listed, more than 75% were seen once. Sequenced material: CD4+ or CD8+ T cells sorted from blood, taken in a trial of the OX40 agonist ivuxolimab. Receptor source: an adult with an advanced solid tumor such as melanoma, head and neck, liver or kidney cancer.

A single count supports this clone. This chain uses TRBV7-2 with TRBJ1-1; TRBD1 is a possible D gene (5 bases). Germline-derived CDR1 and CDR2 are SGHTA and FQGNSA. The CDR3 loop spans 13 amino acids. Trimming left V 9 bases short and J 10 bases short, with 21 bases between. The CDR3 DNA follows: TGTGCCAGTAGCAACGGGGGAAAATTGATAGCTTTCTTT. Protein: CASSNGGKLIAFF.

The V call is TRBV7-9, the J call TRBJ1-4, with TRBD1 identical over 7 bases. V lost 6 bases to trimming and J lost 3 bases; unmatched junction nucleotides: 13. Germline V lookup: CDR1 SEHNR, CDR2 FQNEAQ (reference sequence). This CDR3 spans 17 amino acids. CDR3 in DNA: TGTGCCAGCAGTACAACCCTTGACAGGGATCCTAATGAAAAACTGTTTTTT. It yields the protein CASSTTLDRDPNEKLFF.

V gene TRBV10-3 combines with J gene TRBJ1-3, with a weak D call TRBD1 (6 bases). Per germline, CDR1 ENHRY and CDR2 SYGVKD. Between the trimmed V and J ends, which lost 11 bases and 4 bases, there was a span of 9 bases. This CDR3 region has 11 residues. The CDR3 here is CAGGGGNTIYF. CDR3 in DNA: TGTGCCGGAGGGGGGGGAAACACCATATATTTT.

Here the CDR3 DNA reads TGTGCCAGCAGCTTATGGGAGCGGGGATACACAGATACGCAGTATTTT. This encodes CASSLWERGYTDTQYF. The chain is built from TRBV5-6 and TRBJ2-3, with 7 bases fitting TRBD2. CDR1 is SGHDT and CDR2 is YYEEEE in the germline V gene. The length of the CDR3 is 16 residues. Losses at the gene ends were 2 bases for V and 2 bases for J; bases not matched to a gene: 8.

This chain joins TRBV19 and TRBJ1-5, with 7 bases matching TRBD1. V dropped 2 bases and J dropped 6; count of bases not matched to a gene: 4. The CDR3 has 14 amino acids. CDR1 is LNHDA and CDR2 is SQIVND in the germline V gene (reference sequence). DNA for the CDR3: TGTGCCAGTAGTATATTAGGGGGCAGTCAGCCCCAGCATTTT. Amino acids: CASSILGGSQPQHF. Supplemented by reference TRBV19 and TRBJ1-5, the full variable domain reads DGGITQSPKYLFRKEGQNVTLSCEQNLNHDAMYWYRQDPGQGLRLIYYSQIVNDFQKGDIAEGYSVSREKKESFPLTVTSAQKNPTAFYLCASSILGGSQPQHFGDGTRLSIL.

This chain uses TRBV2 with TRBJ1-2, with 9 bases matching TRBD1. The V and J ends lost 8 bases and 5 bases, in that order; junction bases with no gene match: 12. Germline CDR1 is SNHLY and CDR2 is FYNNEI. This CDR3 has 15 residues. CDR3 DNA sequence: TGTGCCAGCTTCGGAGGACAGGGGACGTCTTATGGCTACACCTTC. Its translation: CASFGGQGTSYGYTF.

The J gene is TRBJ1-1, the V gene TRBV6-1; no definite D call. With 4 bases removed from V and 2 bases from J, the gap between germline ends came to 11 bases. There are 14 residues in the CDR3. The germline V gene has CDR1 MNHNS and CDR2 SASEGT. CDR3 sequence reads: CASSALGQNTEAFF. CDR3 bases: TGTGCCAGCAGTGCCCTGGGTCAAAACACTGAAGCTTTCTTT.

The V call is TRBV4-1, the J call TRBJ2-7; D uncertain. The CDR3 covers 14 residues. Trimming removed 0 bases from V and 3 bases from J, with 9 bases in between. Germline CDR1 and CDR2: MGHRA and YSYEKL. CDR3 nucleotides: TGCGCCAGCAGCCAAGAAAGCGACTTCTACGAGCAGTACTTC. Translated: CASSQESDFYEQYF.

The chain couples TRBV19 to TRBJ1-1; perhaps TRBD1 as D (5 bases). Trimming pared 5 bases from V and 3 bases from J, leaving 16 bases between. The CDR3 loop spans 15 amino acids. Germline CDR1 reads LNHDA; CDR2 reads SQIVND (reference sequence). CDR3 sequence reads: CASSLAAGRYTEAFF. In DNA, the CDR3 is TGTGCCAGTAGTCTCGCTGCAGGGAGGTACACTGAAGCTTTCTTT.

This chain joins TRBV10-3 and TRBJ2-1; D not resolved. The V gene's germline CDR1 is ENHRY and CDR2 SYGVKD. The CDR3 covers 13 residues. Deletions cut 6 bases from V and 8 bases from J, with 14 bases between. The CDR3 bases are TGTGCCATCAGCCTAACTTCTCGGGATGAGCAGTTCTTC. As protein: CAISLTSRDEQFF.

The CDR3, as DNA: TGTGCCAGCTCACCACAGTGGGAGTCCCAAGAGACCCAGTACTTC. It yields the protein CASSPQWESQETQYF. This chain uses TRBV18 with TRBJ2-5; the D gene is possibly TRBD2 (5 bases). The ends were cut back, 1 base at V and 1 base at J, with 10 bases in the middle. This CDR3 comprises 15 residues. Per germline, CDR1 KGHSH and CDR2 LQKENI.

The V gene is TRBV4-1, the J gene TRBJ1-4; 7 nucleotides align to TRBD1. The V segment lost 4 bases and the J segment 4 bases; nucleotides outside the gene matches: 9. CDR3 length: 16 amino acids. Germline V CDR1 and CDR2: MGHRA, YSYEKL. CDR3 DNA sequence: TGCGCCAGCAGCCTTTTTCCGGGACAGAGTAATGAAAAACTGTTTTTT. Its protein is CASSLFPGQSNEKLFF.

The genes are TRBV12-5 and TRBJ1-1; D is uncertain. Trimming pared 1 base from V and 5 bases from J, leaving 11 bases between. Germline assignment: CDR1 LGHNT and CDR2 FRNRAP. The CDR3 is 14 amino acids. The CDR3 loop is CASGLAEEGTEAFF. CDR3 DNA: TGTGCTAGTGGTTTGGCGGAGGAAGGGACTGAAGCTTTCTTT.

This chain links TRBV7-9 with TRBJ2-3, with D maybe TRBD2 (6 bases). This CDR3 is 18 amino acids long. The V gene lost 5 bases and the J gene lost 0 bases, with 21 bases spanning the gap. Germline V gene data show CDR1 as SEHNR and CDR2 as FQNEAQ (reference sequence). CDR3 DNA: TGTGCCAGCAGCCTTCCTGAGACCAGGGAGGCTAGCACAGATACGCAGTATTTT. Translated, it gives CASSLPETREASTDTQYF.

V usage is TRBV5-8 and J usage is TRBJ1-6; no clear D. With 0 bases removed from V and 7 bases from J, the gap between germline ends came to 17 bases. Germline CDR1 and CDR2: SGHTS and YDEGEE. The CDR3 has 17 residues. DNA of the CDR3: TGTGCCAGCAGCTTGGAAGAAGGCGCGTTAGGAAATTCACCCCTCCACTTT. Translated, it gives CASSLEEGALGNSPLHF.

The rearrangement links TRBV5-1 to TRBJ2-3, with D possibly matching TRBD2 (5 bases). Germline V gene data show CDR1 as SGHRS and CDR2 as YFSETQ. There are 14 residues in the CDR3. V was pared by 3 bases and J by 2 bases, with 10 bases between. The CDR3 DNA follows: TGCGCCAGCAGCTCAGCGGTTCTCACAGATACGCAGTATTTT. Translating gives CASSSAVLTDTQYF.

The genes are TRBV6-1 and TRBJ2-7; 7 bases map to TRBD2. V lost 4 bases, J lost 2 bases, and 8 bases stayed unmatched. The germline CDR1 and CDR2 sequences are MNHNS and SASEGT. The CDR3 runs to 15 residues. CDR3 coding DNA: TGTGCCAGCAGTGTATGGCAGGGAGGGACCTACGAGCAGTACTTC. It encodes CASSVWQGGTYEQYF.